Listed here are 5 T cell receptor beta chains from one sample, sequenced in a study of control samples from healthy donors and cancer patients (dated by TCRdb to about 2020). Receptors were amplified or captured by the immunoSEQ multiplex PCR assay. TCRdb holds this immuneACCESS table with in-frame rearrangements only. Some clones are missing; in checked studies, unresolved V genes explain under half, and the rest has no known cause. This sample holds some 44,000 clones; roughly three quarters were observed only once. 15% to 20% of the sample is in the top ten clones. The sequencing input was formalin-fixed, paraffin-embedded tissue. The receptors derive from a male donor with melanoma.

The V and J genes are TRBV19 and TRBJ2-5, with 8 bases aligning to TRBD1. Trimming at V came to 6 bases and at J to 5 bases, leaving 5 bases not matched to a gene. The CDR3 consists of 13 residues. CDR1 is LNHDA, CDR2 SQIVND, per germline (reference sequence). The CDR3 loop reads CASSWTGRETQYF. In DNA, the CDR3 is TGTGCCAGTAGCTGGACAGGGAGGGAGACCCAGTACTTC.

The rearrangement joins TRBV10-2 to TRBJ2-1, with 7 bases identical to TRBD2. Trimming removed 6 bases from V and 4 bases from J; junction bases left unmatched: 9. CDR1 and CDR2 (germline): WSHSY, SAAADI. CDR3 length: 15 residues. The DNA of the CDR3 is TGCGCCAGCAGGAGTGGGAGGGCCGGGTACAATGAGCAGTTCTTC. Amino acids: CASRSGRAGYNEQFF.

V usage is TRBV29-1 and J usage is TRBJ2-5; D might be TRBD1 (5 bases). V shed 4 bases and J shed 7 bases, with 10 bases lying between them. Germline CDR1 is SQVTM and CDR2 is ANQGSEA. This CDR3 region has 11 residues. CDR3 amino acids: CSVGPQGTQYF. The CDR3 DNA follows: TGCAGCGTTGGTCCCCAGGGGACCCAGTACTTC.

J is TRBJ2-3 and V is TRBV19; maybe TRBD1 (6 bases). This CDR3 region has 12 residues. Germline V gene sequence: CDR1 LNHDA, CDR2 SQIVND (reference sequence). Trimming shortened V by 6 bases and J by 9 bases, and 13 bases separated the two germline ends. CDR3 DNA sequence: TGTGCCAGTAGAGGGGGTTCGTACACGCAGTATTTT. Residues: CASRGGSYTQYF.

V is TRBV28 and J is TRBJ2-7, with 10 bases that match TRBD1. This CDR3 contains 13 residues. V lost 6 bases and J lost 6; bases outside the gene matches: 5. Germline assignment: CDR1 MDHEN and CDR2 SYDVKM. CDR3 region: CASSAGQGSEQYF. The CDR3 DNA reads TGTGCCAGCAGCGCGGGACAGGGGAGCGAGCAGTACTTC.